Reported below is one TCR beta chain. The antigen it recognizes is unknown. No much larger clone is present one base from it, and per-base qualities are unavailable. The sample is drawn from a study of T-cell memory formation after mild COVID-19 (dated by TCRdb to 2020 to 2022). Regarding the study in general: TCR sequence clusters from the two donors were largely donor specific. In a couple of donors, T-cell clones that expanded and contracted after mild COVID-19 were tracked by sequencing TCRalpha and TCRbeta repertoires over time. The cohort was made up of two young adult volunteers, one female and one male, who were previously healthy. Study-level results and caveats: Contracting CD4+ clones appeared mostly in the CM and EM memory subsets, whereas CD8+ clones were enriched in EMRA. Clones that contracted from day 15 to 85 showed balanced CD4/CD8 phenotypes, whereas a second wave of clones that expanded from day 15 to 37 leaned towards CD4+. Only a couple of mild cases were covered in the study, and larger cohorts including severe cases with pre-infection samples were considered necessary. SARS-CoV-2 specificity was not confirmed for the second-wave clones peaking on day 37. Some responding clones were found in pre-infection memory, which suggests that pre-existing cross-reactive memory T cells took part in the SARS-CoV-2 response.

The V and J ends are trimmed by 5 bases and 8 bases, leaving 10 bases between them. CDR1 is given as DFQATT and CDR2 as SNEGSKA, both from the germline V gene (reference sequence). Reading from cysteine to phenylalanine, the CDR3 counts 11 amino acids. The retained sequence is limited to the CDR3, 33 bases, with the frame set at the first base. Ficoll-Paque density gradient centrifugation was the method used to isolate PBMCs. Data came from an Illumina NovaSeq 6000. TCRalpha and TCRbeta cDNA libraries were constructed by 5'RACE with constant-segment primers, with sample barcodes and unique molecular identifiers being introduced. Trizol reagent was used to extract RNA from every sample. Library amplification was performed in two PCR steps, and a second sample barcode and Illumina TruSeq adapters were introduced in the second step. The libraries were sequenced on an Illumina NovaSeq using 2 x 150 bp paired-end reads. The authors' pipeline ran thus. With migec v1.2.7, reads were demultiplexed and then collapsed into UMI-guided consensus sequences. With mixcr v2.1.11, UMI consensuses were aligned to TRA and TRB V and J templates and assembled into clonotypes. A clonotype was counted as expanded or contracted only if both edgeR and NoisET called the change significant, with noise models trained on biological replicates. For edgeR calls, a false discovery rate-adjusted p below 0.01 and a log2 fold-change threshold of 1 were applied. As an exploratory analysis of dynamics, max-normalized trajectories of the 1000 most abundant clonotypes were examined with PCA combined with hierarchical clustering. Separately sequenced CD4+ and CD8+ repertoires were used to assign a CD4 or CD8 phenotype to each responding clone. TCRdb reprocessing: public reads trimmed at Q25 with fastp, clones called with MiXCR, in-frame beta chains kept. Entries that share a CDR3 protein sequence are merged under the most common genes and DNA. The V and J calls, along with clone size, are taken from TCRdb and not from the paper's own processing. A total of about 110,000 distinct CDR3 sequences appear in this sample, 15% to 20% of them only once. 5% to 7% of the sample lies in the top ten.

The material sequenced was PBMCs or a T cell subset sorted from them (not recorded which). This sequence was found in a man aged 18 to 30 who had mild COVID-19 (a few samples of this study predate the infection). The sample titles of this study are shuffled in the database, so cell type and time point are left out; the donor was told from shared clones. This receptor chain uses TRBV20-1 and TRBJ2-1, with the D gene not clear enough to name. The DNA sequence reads TGCAGTGCTCTCAGCGTCGATGAGCAGTTCTTC. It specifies CSALSVDEQFF.